The 27 T cell receptor beta chains reported below all come from one sample, sequenced in a study of cytomegalovirus exposure and HLA in healthy donors. With 60 Vbeta and 13 Jbeta primers, the PCR was carried out. Profiled with immunoSEQ multiplex PCR; TCRdb holds only in-frame clones, not every one. This sample has under 200,000 clones, with roughly 77% found just once. Input material: PBMCs. The source is a man aged 35 to 55 in good health and CMV-seropositive.

This rearrangement joins TRBV6-1 to TRBJ1-4; no clear D. This CDR3 comprises 14 residues. V was pared by 3 bases and J by 4 bases, with 9 bases between. Germline V gives CDR1 MNHNS, CDR2 SASEGT. In DNA, the CDR3 is TGTGCCAGCAGTGAGAGGGAGGGTAATGAAAAACTGTTTTTT. Translation gives CASSEREGNEKLFF.

V is TRBV6-1 and J is TRBJ2-1; D might be TRBD1 (6 bases). V was shortened by 10 bases and J by 9 bases, with 13 bases between the two germline ends. The germline CDR1 and CDR2 sequences are MNHNS and SASEGT. This CDR3 has 11 residues. DNA for the CDR3: TGTGCCATCACCGAAGGGGGTGAGCAGTTCTTC. This gives the protein CAITEGGEQFF.

The V gene is TRBV5-4, the J gene TRBJ2-1; 8 nucleotides match TRBD2. Germline trimming cut 3 bases from V and 2 bases from J; bases unmatched to any gene: 7. The CDR3 sequence is 16 residues long. Germline CDR1 SGHNT, CDR2 YYREEE (reference sequence). The CDR3 sequence is CASSWGAGGTYNEQFF. CDR3 coding DNA: TGTGCCAGCAGCTGGGGCGCGGGGGGCACCTACAATGAGCAGTTCTTC.

V is TRBV2 and J is TRBJ2-2; 9 bases line up with TRBD1. V gave up 6 bases and J gave up 3 bases; unmatched junction bases: 17. Germline CDR1 is SNHLY and CDR2 is FYNNEI. This CDR3 contains 19 residues. CDR3 DNA: TGTGCCAGCAGGGGTGATATGGACAGGGGCGGTTCCTACACCGGGGAGCTGTTTTTT. Residues: CASRGDMDRGGSYTGELFF.

This chain connects TRBV7-3 to TRBJ2-5; 9 bases fit TRBD2. Germline V gene lookup returns CDR1 SGHTA and CDR2 FQGTGA. This CDR3 is 15 amino acids long. V shed 2 bases, J shed 2 bases, and the junction held 3 bases outside the gene matches. CDR3 protein: CASSLAGGTQETQYF. The DNA of the CDR3 is TGTGCCAGCAGCTTAGCGGGGGGGACTCAAGAGACCCAGTACTTC.

This chain joins TRBV28 and TRBJ2-7, with unresolved D. Per germline, CDR1 MDHEN and CDR2 SYDVKM. This CDR3 spans 13 amino acids. Trimming shortened V by 2 bases and J by 2 bases, and 7 bases separated the two germline ends. CDR3: CASSLPPAYEQYF. The CDR3, as DNA: TGTGCCAGCAGTTTACCCCCGGCCTACGAGCAGTACTTC.

The chain carries TRBV9 and TRBJ2-7; a weak D match, TRBD1 (6 bases). Trimming removed 3 bases from V and 2 bases from J, with 12 bases in between. This CDR3 has 14 residues. The germline V gene encodes CDR1 SGDLS and CDR2 YYNGEE. CDR3 sequence: CASSDGTYAYEQYF. CDR3 sequence (DNA): TGTGCCAGCAGCGATGGGACATACGCCTACGAGCAGTACTTC.

The J gene is TRBJ2-7, the V gene TRBV19; 9 positions agree with TRBD2. The V gene end was trimmed by 5 bases and the J gene end by 4 bases; junction bases not matched to a gene: 15. This CDR3 is 17 amino acids long. Germline CDR1 is LNHDA and CDR2 is SQIVND (reference sequence). The DNA for the CDR3 is TGTGCCAGTAGTCAGATTTACGGCGGGAGGGCCGCTTACGAGCAGTACTTC. Protein sequence: CASSQIYGGRAAYEQYF.

This sequence joins TRBV6-1 and TRBJ1-5; D remains unclear. This CDR3 is built from 15 residues. Germline V gives CDR1 MNHNS, CDR2 SASEGT. V lost 4 bases and J lost 4, with 14 bases in between. The CDR3 DNA reads TGTGCCAGCAGTGTTAGGTACCGGGGAAATCAGCCCCAGCATTTT. This encodes CASSVRYRGNQPQHF.

The chain couples TRBV2 to TRBJ2-2; 8 bases fit TRBD1. This CDR3 has 15 residues. Germline CDR1 is SNHLY and CDR2 is FYNNEI. Unmatched junction bases numbered 5, after V lost 5 bases and J lost 3 bases. DNA of the CDR3: TGTGCCAGCAGTCACAGGGGGTTGGACACCGGGGAGCTGTTTTTT. Residues: CASSHRGLDTGELFF.

The CDR3 is CASSNSRTGNTIYF. CDR3 bases: TGTGCCAGCAGCAATAGTCGAACTGGAAACACCATATATTTT. The chain combines TRBV6-5 with TRBJ1-3, with no clear D. CDR3 length: 14 amino acids. Per the germline V gene, CDR1 is MNHEY and CDR2 is SVGAGI. V lost 6 bases and J 2 bases, leaving 11 bases between the germline ends.

This CDR3 is CASSLSTMLGQLVSSDTQYF. The CDR3 DNA reads as TGTGCCAGCAGCTTATCCACCATGCTGGGGCAGCTTGTCTCCTCAGATACGCAGTATTTT. This sequence joins TRBV7-8 and TRBJ2-3; D is perhaps TRBD1 (5 bases). The germline CDR1 and CDR2 sequences are SGHVS and FQNEAQ. The CDR3 has 20 residues. V gave up 2 bases and J gave up 4 bases, with 28 bases separating them.

V and J are TRBV6-1 and TRBJ2-6, with D maybe TRBD1 (6 bases). CDR1 and CDR2 from the germline V gene are MNHNS and SASEGT. The CDR3 is made up of 15 amino acids. V was trimmed by 7 bases and J by 2 bases, leaving 12 bases between them. The DNA for the CDR3 is TGTGCCAGCACGTCAGGGGAAGCTGGGGCCAACGTCCTGACTTTC. Protein product: CASTSGEAGANVLTF.

The chain recombines TRBV5-1 with TRBJ2-7; D is uncertain. With 4 bases removed from V and 2 bases from J, the gap between germline ends came to 10 bases. The CDR3 contains 13 residues. Looked up from germline, CDR1 is SGHRS and CDR2 is YFSETQ. CDR3 amino acids: CASSDLAAYEQYF. For the CDR3, the DNA is TGCGCCAGCAGCGACCTGGCGGCCTACGAGCAGTACTTC.

This chain uses TRBV9 with TRBJ2-2; TRBD2 agrees at 7 bases. Germline CDR1 SGDLS, CDR2 YYNGEE. V shed 4 bases and J 2 bases; nucleotides not matched to a gene: 8. The CDR3 is 16 residues long. CDR3 in DNA: TGTGCCAGCAGCCCCAAGGGAGGGGTTAACACCGGGGAGCTGTTTTTT. Protein product: CASSPKGGVNTGELFF. The whole variable domain, filled in from reference TRBV9 and TRBJ2-2, reads DSGVTQTPKHLITATGQRVTLRCSPRSGDLSVYWYQQSLDQGLQFLIQYYNGEERAKGNILERFSAQQFPDLHSELNLSSLELGDSALYFCASSPKGGVNTGELFFGEGSRLTVL.

V and J are TRBV2 and TRBJ1-1; D perhaps matches TRBD1 (6 bases). V was trimmed by 3 bases and J by 4 bases, leaving 18 bases between them. The CDR3 has 16 amino acids. Germline V gene sequence: CDR1 SNHLY, CDR2 FYNNEI. CDR3 bases: TGTGCCAGCAGTGACCCTAAGCGGGGGCGAAGCACTGAAGCTTTCTTT. It specifies CASSDPKRGRSTEAFF.

The chain employs TRBV4-1 and TRBJ2-7; no clear D gene. Germline lookup yields CDR1 MGHRA and CDR2 YSYEKL. The V gene lost 1 base and the J gene lost 2 bases, with 12 bases spanning the gap. This CDR3 spans 15 amino acids. The CDR3 protein is CASSQVNSPTYEQYF. DNA for the CDR3: TGCGCCAGCAGCCAAGTCAACAGCCCGACCTACGAGCAGTACTTC.

The rearrangement joins TRBV5-1 to TRBJ2-3; 7 nucleotides line up with TRBD1. Trimming at V came to 4 bases and at J to 0 bases, leaving 5 bases not matched to a gene. The length of the CDR3 is 15 residues. The germline V gene encodes CDR1 SGHRS and CDR2 YFSETQ. CDR3 residues: CASSPPGQSTDTQYF. CDR3 bases: TGCGCCAGCAGCCCCCCGGGACAGAGCACAGATACGCAGTATTTT.

This chain connects TRBV6-1 to TRBJ1-1; TRBD1 is a possible D gene (6 bases). V gave up 7 bases and J gave up 1 base, with 13 bases separating them. The CDR3 contains 14 residues. Germline CDR1 is MNHNS and CDR2 is SASEGT. The DNA for the CDR3 is TGTGCCAGCACCTCGGGACATTGGAACACTGAAGCTTTCTTT. Its protein product is CASTSGHWNTEAFF.

This chain links TRBV7-2 with TRBJ2-1, with D tentatively TRBD1 (7 bases). The CDR3 consists of 15 residues. The V and J ends lost 5 bases and 5 bases respectively, with 16 bases between them. Germline V gene sequence: CDR1 SGHTA, CDR2 FQGNSA. This CDR3 reads CASSPRRGPNNEQFF. CDR3 bases: TGTGCCAGCAGCCCCCGGAGGGGGCCCAACAATGAGCAGTTCTTC.

The chain uses TRBV28 and TRBJ1-1, with 8 bases that match TRBD1. J gave up 8 bases and V 5 bases, and 10 bases lay outside the gene matches. Germline V lookup: CDR1 MDHEN, CDR2 SYDVKM. This CDR3 has 14 residues. As DNA, the CDR3 is TGTGCCAGCAGTACCGGACAGGGTCTAGCGGAAGCTTTCTTT. It is translated as CASSTGQGLAEAFF.

This chain joins TRBV27 and TRBJ2-7; 11 bases align to TRBD2. Trimming cost V 5 bases and J 6 bases; bases outside gene matches: 15. Germline assignment: CDR1 MNHEY and CDR2 SMNVEV (reference sequence). The CDR3 runs 17 residues. The DNA of the CDR3 is TGTGCCAGCAGTGTTAATTCCGGGACTAGCGGAGGGTGCGAGCAGTACTTC. Protein: CASSVNSGTSGGCEQYF.

The J gene is TRBJ2-3, the V gene TRBV5-1; TRBD2 is a possible D gene (5 bases). Per germline, CDR1 SGHRS and CDR2 YFSETQ. This CDR3 comprises 17 residues. The germline V and J ends were trimmed by 0 bases and 0 bases, with 14 bases remaining between them. The CDR3 here is CASSLGAGKTSTDTQYF. The CDR3 bases are TGCGCCAGCAGCTTGGGGGCCGGGAAAACTAGCACAGATACGCAGTATTTT.

The chain couples TRBV28 to TRBJ2-2; 11 nucleotides match TRBD1. CDR1 is MDHEN, CDR2 SYDVKM, per germline. V lost 3 bases, J lost 6 bases, and 3 bases stayed unmatched. The CDR3 spans 15 residues. CDR3: CASSFRDRGAGELFF. The CDR3 DNA reads TGTGCCAGCAGTTTCAGGGACAGGGGGGCCGGGGAGCTGTTTTTT.

The CDR3 region is CASSGTDYNEQFF. The CDR3 DNA sequence: TGCGCCAGCAGCGGGACAGATTACAATGAGCAGTTCTTC. The chain links TRBV5-1 to TRBJ2-1, with 7 nucleotides matching TRBD1. The CDR3 runs 13 residues. CDR1 and CDR2 (germline): SGHRS, YFSETQ. J gave up 4 bases and V 4 bases, and 2 bases lay outside the gene matches.

CDR3 region: CASSRSGGLNEQYF. In DNA form, the CDR3 reads TGTGCCAGCAGCAGGAGCGGGGGGCTGAACGAGCAGTACTTC. The J gene is TRBJ2-7, the V gene TRBV7-7; 9 bases match TRBD2. There are 14 residues in the CDR3. V dropped 5 bases and J dropped 5; count of bases not matched to a gene: 7. CDR1 and CDR2 (germline): SSHAT, FNYEAQ (reference sequence).

This clone was observed once. V usage is TRBV4-1 and J usage is TRBJ2-2; 7 bases map to TRBD2. V shed 2 bases, J shed 7 bases, and the junction held 4 bases outside the gene matches. Germline assignment: CDR1 MGHRA and CDR2 YSYEKL. This CDR3 contains 14 residues. For the CDR3, the DNA is TGCGCCAGCAGCCAATGGACGGGAGGCGGGGAGCTGTTTTTT. Residues: CASSQWTGGGELFF.